A selection of T cell receptor beta chains follows, all from one sample in a study of OX40 agonist ivuxolimab in advanced cancers. The assay was immunoSEQ multiplex PCR, and TCRdb's table has in-frame clones only and misses some. Here the sample spans around 68,000 clones, roughly nine tenths being singletons. This material consisted of CD4+ or CD8+ T cells sorted from blood, taken in a trial of the OX40 agonist ivuxolimab. These receptors were collected from an adult with an advanced solid tumor such as melanoma, head and neck, liver or kidney cancer. Each CDR3 is given with its conserved first and last residue. A D gene is named only where the DNA matches it firmly. The size of a clone is reported for some rows only, either as once, few or many, or as a class for expanded clones.

D: NA; V: TRBV2; J: TRBJ2-1; size: NA; CDR3: CASSSYNEQFF; DNA: TGTGCCAGCAGCTCATACAATGAGCAGTTCTTC
D: TRBD2; V: TRBV7-9; J: TRBJ2-1; size: NA; CDR3: CASSLSPLAGGLNEQFF; DNA: TGTGCCAGCAGCTTATCCCCTTTAGCGGGAGGACTAAATGAGCAGTTCTTC
D: NA; V: TRBV11-2; J: TRBJ2-1; size: NA; CDR3: CASSSQPGWEQFF; DNA: TGTGCCAGCAGCTCTCAGCCCGGATGGGAGCAGTTCTTC
D: NA; V: TRBV6-5; J: TRBJ1-1; size: NA; CDR3: CASSYSMGTEAFF; DNA: TGTGCCAGCAGTTACTCCATGGGCACTGAAGCTTTCTTT
D: NA; V: TRBV28; J: TRBJ1-4; size: NA; CDR3: CASSSFRAVGEKLFF; DNA: TGTGCCAGCAGTTCCTTCCGGGCCGTAGGTGAAAAACTGTTTTTT
D: TRBD1; V: TRBV5-4; J: TRBJ1-2; size: NA; CDR3: CASSIASGTVSYGYTF; DNA: TGTGCCAGCAGTATTGCCTCCGGGACAGTGAGTTATGGCTACACCTTC
D: NA; V: TRBV5-1; J: TRBJ1-5; size: NA; CDR3: CASSLGTGDNNQPQHF; DNA: TGCGCCAGCAGCTTGGGGACGGGGGACAACAATCAGCCCCAGCATTTT
D: NA; V: TRBV5-6; J: TRBJ2-2; size: once; CDR3: CASSLAPGWVANTGELFF; DNA: TGTGCCAGCAGCTTGGCCCCCGGTTGGGTCGCGAACACCGGGGAGCTGTTTTTT
D: NA; V: TRBV10-3; J: TRBJ2-3; size: few; CDR3: CAISESVGDTQYF; DNA: TGTGCCATCAGTGAGTCGGTCGGGGATACGCAGTATTTT
D: TRBD1; V: TRBV6-1; J: TRBJ2-7; size: NA; CDR3: CASRRQGSYEQYF; DNA: TGTGCCAGCAGACGACAGGGTTCCTACGAGCAGTACTTC
D: TRBD2; V: TRBV7-2; J: TRBJ2-1; size: NA; CDR3: CASSLNLVAGSGTEQFF; DNA: TGTGCCAGCAGCTTGAACTTAGTAGCGGGGAGTGGGACTGAGCAGTTCTTC
D: NA; V: TRBV7-9; J: TRBJ1-6; size: few; CDR3: CASSLMTADSPLHF; DNA: TGTGCCAGCAGCTTGATGACAGCAGATTCACCCCTCCACTTT
D: NA; V: TRBV11-3; J: TRBJ1-1; size: NA; CDR3: CASSPGAVTEAFF; DNA: TGTGCCAGCAGTCCAGGGGCGGTCACTGAAGCTTTCTTT
D: NA; V: TRBV6-1; J: TRBJ1-2; size: NA; CDR3: CASSEAEWTSPYYTF; DNA: TGTGCCAGCAGTGAAGCGGAATGGACGTCCCCCTACTACACCTTC
D: NA; V: TRBV10-3; J: TRBJ1-2; size: NA; CDR3: CAISEVGRTNYGYTF; DNA: TGTGCCATCAGTGAAGTCGGACGAACTAACTATGGCTACACCTTC
D: NA; V: TRBV6-1; J: TRBJ1-1; size: NA; CDR3: CASQGYTNTEAFF; DNA: TGTGCCTCCCAGGGTTATACGAACACTGAAGCTTTCTTT
D: TRBD2; V: TRBV6-1; J: TRBJ2-7; size: NA; CDR3: CASILAGGPYEQYF; DNA: TGTGCCAGCATACTAGCGGGGGGGCCCTACGAGCAGTACTTC
D: TRBD2; V: TRBV5-4; J: TRBJ2-1; size: NA; CDR3: CASSPSGRVGEQFF; DNA: TGTGCCAGCAGCCCTAGCGGGAGGGTGGGTGAGCAGTTCTTC
D: NA; V: TRBV20-1; J: TRBJ2-5; size: NA; CDR3: CSGGGETQYF; DNA: TGCAGTGGGGGAGGAGAGACCCAGTACTTC
D: NA; V: TRBV9; J: TRBJ2-1; size: NA; CDR3: CASSSQGENEQFF; DNA: TGTGCCAGCAGCTCTCAGGGAGAGAATGAGCAGTTCTTC
D: TRBD1; V: TRBV7-2; J: TRBJ1-2; size: medium-sized; CDR3: CASSRSGTAEGGYTF; DNA: TGTGCCAGCAGTCGCTCGGGGACAGCGGAGGGTGGCTACACCTTC
D: NA; V: TRBV15; J: TRBJ1-2; size: NA; CDR3: CATSRVSGAGGAYNYGYTF; DNA: TGTGCCACCAGCAGAGTGAGCGGAGCAGGAGGGGCTTATAACTATGGCTACACCTTC
D: NA; V: TRBV6-1; J: TRBJ1-1; size: NA; CDR3: CASSEYRGADTEAFF; DNA: TGTGCCAGCAGTGAATATCGGGGGGCGGACACTGAAGCTTTCTTT
D: NA; V: TRBV11-1; J: TRBJ2-7; size: NA; CDR3: CASSLGRWFEQYF; DNA: TGTGCCAGCAGCTTGGGTCGTTGGTTCGAGCAGTACTTC
D: NA; V: TRBV7-2; J: TRBJ1-2; size: NA; CDR3: CASSLDPANYGYTF; DNA: TGTGCCAGCAGCTTAGACCCGGCGAACTATGGCTACACCTTC
D: NA; V: TRBV19; J: TRBJ1-1; size: NA; CDR3: CASSWNGGLRGNTEAFF; DNA: TGTGCCAGTAGTTGGAACGGGGGCCTTCGAGGGAACACTGAAGCTTTCTTT
D: NA; V: TRBV19; J: TRBJ2-2; size: NA; CDR3: CASSISGNTGELFF; DNA: TGTGCCAGTAGTATATCCGGGAACACCGGGGAGCTGTTTTTT
D: TRBD2; V: TRBV19; J: TRBJ2-2; size: NA; CDR3: CASSLRLAGDLASTGELFF; DNA: TGTGCCAGTAGTCTTCGACTAGCGGGGGACTTGGCATCTACCGGGGAGCTGTTTTTT
D: NA; V: TRBV2; J: TRBJ1-5; size: once; CDR3: CASSEQGGNQPQHF; DNA: TGTGCCAGCAGTGAACAGGGCGGCAATCAGCCCCAGCATTTT
D: NA; V: TRBV28; J: TRBJ1-5; size: NA; CDR3: CAVLGAGNQPQHF; DNA: TGTGCCGTCTTAGGGGCAGGCAATCAGCCCCAGCATTTT
D: NA; V: TRBV27; J: TRBJ2-4; size: few; CDR3: CASSNPPSLAKNIQYF; DNA: TGTGCCAGCAGTAATCCCCCGTCACTAGCCAAAAACATTCAGTACTTC
D: NA; V: TRBV6-5; J: TRBJ2-1; size: NA; CDR3: CASSSRFGGGNEQFF; DNA: TGTGCCAGCAGTTCCCGCTTTGGAGGGGGCAATGAGCAGTTCTTC
D: NA; V: TRBV5-4; J: TRBJ2-1; size: NA; CDR3: CASSLVQREQFF; DNA: TGTGCCAGCAGCTTGGTGCAGCGGGAGCAGTTCTTC
D: NA; V: TRBV7-2; J: TRBJ2-4; size: NA; CDR3: CASSLAQGSARNIQYF; DNA: TGTGCCAGCAGCTTAGCGCAGGGGTCAGCGAGAAACATTCAGTACTTC
D: NA; V: TRBV30; J: TRBJ1-5; size: NA; CDR3: CAWSVHRNQPQHF; DNA: TGTGCCTGGAGTGTGCATCGAAATCAGCCCCAGCATTTT
D: TRBD2; V: TRBV19; J: TRBJ2-1; size: NA; CDR3: CASSPGRGGRNEQFF; DNA: TGTGCCAGTAGCCCCGGGAGGGGTGGCCGCAATGAGCAGTTCTTC
D: NA; V: TRBV5-1; J: TRBJ2-1; size: NA; CDR3: CASRDRTLHNEQFF; DNA: TGCGCCAGTCGGGACCGAACCTTACACAATGAGCAGTTCTTC
D: TRBD1; V: TRBV5-1; J: TRBJ1-6; size: few; CDR3: CASSYSGQGLGSPLHF; DNA: TGCGCCAGCAGTTATTCAGGACAGGGCCTTGGCTCACCCCTCCACTTT
D: TRBD1; V: TRBV2; J: TRBJ1-4; size: NA; CDR3: CASSEDRGNEKLFF; DNA: TGTGCCAGCAGTGAAGACAGGGGAAACGAAAAACTGTTTTTT
D: NA; V: TRBV5-1; J: TRBJ1-2; size: NA; CDR3: CASSRGQTYGYTF; DNA: TGCGCCAGCAGCAGGGGTCAAACCTATGGCTACACCTTC
D: NA; V: TRBV19; J: TRBJ1-5; size: NA; CDR3: CASSIGGVGNQPQHF; DNA: TGTGCCAGTAGTATAGGCGGAGTAGGCAATCAGCCCCAGCATTTT
D: NA; V: TRBV9; J: TRBJ2-1; size: NA; CDR3: CASSDLRGTRYNEQFF; DNA: TGTGCCAGCAGCGACCTAAGGGGTACACGCTACAATGAGCAGTTCTTC
D: TRBD1; V: TRBV19; J: TRBJ1-1; size: NA; CDR3: CASSIIQGAFSTEAFF; DNA: TGTGCCAGTAGTATAATACAGGGGGCTTTTAGCACTGAAGCTTTCTTT
D: NA; V: TRBV19; J: TRBJ2-1; size: few; CDR3: CASRVDTEQFF; DNA: TGTGCCAGTAGGGTGGACACTGAGCAGTTCTTC
D: NA; V: TRBV29-1; J: TRBJ2-7; size: NA; CDR3: CSAIPGHFSYEQYF; DNA: TGCAGCGCAATCCCTGGGCACTTCTCCTACGAGCAGTACTTC
D: TRBD2; V: TRBV19; J: TRBJ2-2; size: once; CDR3: CATGLAGVATGELFF; DNA: TGTGCCACCGGACTAGCGGGGGTAGCAACCGGGGAGCTGTTTTTT